This entry is about one T cell receptor (beta chain). Its antigen remains unidentified. This CDR3 is 15 amino acids long. V shed 0 bases and J shed 7 bases, with 13 bases lying between them. Looked up from germline, CDR1 is LGHNA and CDR2 is YSLEER. TCRdb keeps only in-frame clones here, not all; method: immunoSEQ multiplex PCR. The repertoire holds 20,000 to 25,000 clones, with roughly 89% as singletons. This sample is drawn from a study of T cells in localized non-small cell lung cancer. The study's findings and limits: Uninvolved nearby lung showed the greatest T cell clonality, exceeding that found in tumor. The appearance of a median roughly 61 of the top 100 tumor clones was seen in adjacent lung. Those with higher blood T cell density had longer overall survival. Heterogeneity remains possible because sequencing was limited to only one tumor region.

The sequencing used peripheral blood, collected before any cancer treatment. The chain joins TRBV4-3 to TRBJ2-4; tentatively, D is TRBD1 (5 bases). This receptor was obtained from a male donor aged 60 or over with stage I squamous cell lung carcinoma. The CDR3 DNA follows: TGCGCCAGCAGCCAAGATAAAACAGGCAGTAACATTCAGTACTTC. Its translation is CASSQDKTGSNIQYF.